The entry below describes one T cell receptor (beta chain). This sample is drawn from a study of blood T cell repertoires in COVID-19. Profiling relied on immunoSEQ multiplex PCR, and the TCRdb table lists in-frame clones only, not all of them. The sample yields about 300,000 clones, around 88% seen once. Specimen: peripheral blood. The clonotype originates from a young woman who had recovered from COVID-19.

CDR3 DNA sequence: TGTGCCAGCAGCCCCCCTGGGGGGGTGGGCGAGCAGTACTTC. This translates into CASSPPGGVGEQYF. V usage is TRBV28 and J usage is TRBJ2-7; 7 bases match TRBD2. V gave up 6 bases and J gave up 6 bases; unmatched junction bases: 11. Germline loops: CDR1 MDHEN, CDR2 SYDVKM. The CDR3 sequence is 14 residues long.